This T cell receptor beta chain was retrieved from a study of human T cells and chemical hapten exposure. Time point denoted: pre-sensitization, week 0. Treatment noted: therapeutic diphenylcyclopropenone sensitization with weekly scalp DPC. This clonotype was counted a few times. TCRdb redid the calling of the RACE reads with MiXCR, one entry per CDR3 protein. The sample includes approximately 400,000 distinct CDR3 sequences, 4.5% to 6% of them seen just once. The CDR3 loop spans 14 amino acids. Trimming removed 6 bases at V and 0 bases at J, with 9 bases between. Germline-derived CDR1 and CDR2 are SNHLY and FYNNEI.

The chain links TRBV2 to TRBJ1-5; D ambiguous. The receptor's source is a woman in her forties or fifties with alopecia areata. Some clones in this sample may be carry-over from other donors' samples. Sequences were derived from whole blood, sampled in connection with sensitization to the hapten diphenylcyclopropenone (DPC). CDR3 nucleotides: TGTGCCAGCAGGATAGGGATTAGCAATCAGCCCCAGCATTTT. Protein product: CASRIGISNQPQHF.